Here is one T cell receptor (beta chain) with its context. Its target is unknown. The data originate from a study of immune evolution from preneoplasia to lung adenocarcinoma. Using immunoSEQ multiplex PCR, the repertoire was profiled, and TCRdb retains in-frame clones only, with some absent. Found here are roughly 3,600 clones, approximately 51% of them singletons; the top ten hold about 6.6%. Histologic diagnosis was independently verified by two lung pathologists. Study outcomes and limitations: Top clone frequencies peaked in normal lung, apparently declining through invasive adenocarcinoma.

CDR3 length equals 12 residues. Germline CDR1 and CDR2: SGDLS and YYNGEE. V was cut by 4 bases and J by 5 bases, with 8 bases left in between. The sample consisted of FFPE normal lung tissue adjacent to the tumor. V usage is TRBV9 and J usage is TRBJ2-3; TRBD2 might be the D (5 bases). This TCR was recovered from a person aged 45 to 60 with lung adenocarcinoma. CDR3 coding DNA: TGTGCCAGCAGCTGGGCGGGAGATACGCAGTATTTT. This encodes CASSWAGDTQYF.